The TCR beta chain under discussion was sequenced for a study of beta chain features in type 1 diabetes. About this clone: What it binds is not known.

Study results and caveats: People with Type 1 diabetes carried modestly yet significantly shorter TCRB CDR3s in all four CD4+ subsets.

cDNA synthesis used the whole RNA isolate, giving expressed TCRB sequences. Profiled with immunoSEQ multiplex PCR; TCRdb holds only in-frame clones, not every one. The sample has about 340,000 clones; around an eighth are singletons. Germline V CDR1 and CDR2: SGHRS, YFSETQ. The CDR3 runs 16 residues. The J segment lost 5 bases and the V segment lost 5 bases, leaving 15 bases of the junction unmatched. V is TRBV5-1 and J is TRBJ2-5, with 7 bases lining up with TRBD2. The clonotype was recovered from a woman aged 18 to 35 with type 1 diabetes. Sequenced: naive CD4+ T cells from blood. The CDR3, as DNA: TGCGCCAGCAGTCTGGCGGGAGTCAACCTTGGGGAGACCCAGTACTTC. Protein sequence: CASSLAGVNLGETQYF.